These 17 T cell receptor beta chains came from one sample sequenced in a study of blood T cell repertoires in COVID-19. The protocol was immunoSEQ multiplex PCR, while the TCRdb copy is restricted to in-frame clones and leaves out a portion. Of 75,000 to 95,000 clones in the sample, about 70% were seen once. The sequencing input was peripheral blood. These receptors were obtained from a woman in her sixties in a cohort sampled during active or convalescent COVID-19.

The chain carries TRBV7-2 and TRBJ1-6; D gene uncertain. Germline lookup yields CDR1 SGHTA and CDR2 FQGNSA. CDR3 size: 17 residues. V gave up 5 bases and J gave up 8 bases, with 22 bases separating them. In DNA, the CDR3 is TGTGCCAGCAGCCCACATGGGTGGGGAACGAGGGATTCACCCCTCCACTTT. Its translation: CASSPHGWGTRDSPLHF.

The rearrangement uses TRBV5-1 and TRBJ2-5, with 9 bases matching TRBD2. V was pared by 5 bases and J by 5 bases, with 7 bases of the junction left unmatched. CDR1 and CDR2 (germline): SGHRS, YFSETQ. This CDR3 comprises 14 residues. The CDR3 region is CASSSGGPSETQYF. CDR3 coding DNA: TGCGCCAGCAGTAGCGGGGGCCCCAGTGAGACCCAGTACTTC. Full variable domain (missing parts from reference TRBV5-1 and TRBJ2-5): KAGVTQTPRYLIKTRGQQVTLSCSPISGHRSVSWYQQTPGQGLQFLFEYFSETQRNKGNFPGRFSGRQFSNSRSEMNVSTLELGDSALYLCASSSGGPSETQYFGPGTRLLVL.

The DNA of the CDR3 is TGTGCCAGCAGCCTACGGACAGGGCGAACTGAAGCTTTCTTT. Encoded protein: CASSLRTGRTEAFF. This rearrangement joins TRBV11-2 to TRBJ1-1, with TRBD1 identical over 8 bases. Germline V gene lookup returns CDR1 SGHAT and CDR2 FQNNGV. This CDR3 has 14 residues. Trimming took 5 bases from V and 5 from J; bases not matched to a gene: 7.

This clone was seen once. This chain uses TRBV28 with TRBJ1-6; D possibly corresponds to TRBD1 (6 bases). In germline, CDR1 is MDHEN, CDR2 SYDVKM. The CDR3 sequence is 14 residues long. Trimming removed 3 bases from V and 10 bases from J, with 13 bases in between. The CDR3 is CASSLGATRSPLHF. CDR3 bases: TGTGCCAGCAGTTTGGGGGCCACTCGGTCACCCCTCCACTTT.

This clone appeared a few times. V usage is TRBV7-6 and J usage is TRBJ2-2; TRBD1 is a possible D gene (5 bases). Germline V CDR1 and CDR2: SGHVS, FNYEAQ. Trimming cost V 1 base and J 0 bases, with 9 bases left between them. The length of the CDR3 is 16 residues. The CDR3 here is CASSLEVRANTGELFF. CDR3 DNA sequence: TGTGCCAGCAGCTTAGAGGTCAGGGCGAACACCGGGGAGCTGTTTTTT. Full variable domain (rest looked up from reference TRBV7-6 and TRBJ2-2): GAGVSQSPRYKVTKRGQDVALRCDPISGHVSLYWYRQALGQGPEFLTYFNYEAQQDKSGLPNDRFSAERPEGSISTLTIQRTEQRDSAMYRCASSLEVRANTGELFFGEGSRLTVL.

This clone was recorded at least ten times. The rearrangement links TRBV9 to TRBJ2-5, with TRBD2 matching over 11 bases. This CDR3 comprises 17 residues. Germline V lookup: CDR1 SGDLS, CDR2 YYNGEE. The ends lost 4 bases at V and 3 bases at J; junction bases unmatched: 11. CDR3 in amino acids: CASSTLISGGAEETQYF. CDR3 bases: TGTGCCAGCAGCACCCTTATTAGCGGGGGGGCCGAAGAGACCCAGTACTTC.

This chain uses TRBV19 with TRBJ2-2, with D perhaps matching TRBD1 (6 bases). Germline CDR1 LNHDA, CDR2 SQIVND (reference sequence). V was clipped by 1 base and J by 0 bases, with 15 bases between them. The CDR3 is 18 amino acids. This CDR3 is CASSIVGVRQANTGELFF. The CDR3 coding sequence is TGTGCCAGTAGTATAGTGGGAGTGAGACAGGCGAACACCGGGGAGCTGTTTTTT.

Worth noting for this clone: Other DNA sequences of this sample code for an identical CDR3. The CDR3 DNA reads TGTGCCAGCAGCTTAAGGGGGTACGAGCAGTACTTC. Translation gives CASSLRGYEQYF. This chain connects TRBV7-9 to TRBJ2-7; D might be TRBD1 (6 bases). The V end lost 2 bases, the J end lost 4 bases, and 6 bases lay between the germline ends. The CDR3 runs to 12 residues. The germline CDR1 and CDR2 sequences are SEHNR and FQNEAQ (reference sequence).

The J gene is TRBJ2-3, the V gene TRBV4-1; 14 bases fit TRBD2. The CDR3 spans 19 residues. The V segment lost 1 base and the J segment 3 bases; nucleotides outside the gene matches: 9. Germline assignment: CDR1 MGHRA and CDR2 YSYEKL. The CDR3 region is CASSQVPRGLAGGTDTQYF. As DNA, the CDR3 is TGCGCCAGCAGCCAAGTTCCTCGAGGACTAGCGGGGGGTACAGATACGCAGTATTTT.

The V gene is TRBV28, the J gene TRBJ2-7, with D possibly TRBD2 on 5 matching bases. The CDR3 runs 13 residues. CDR1 is MDHEN, CDR2 SYDVKM, per germline. The V and J ends lost 4 bases and 3 bases respectively, with 10 bases between them. The DNA of the CDR3 is TGTGCCAGCAGTTCCCCGGGAAACTACGAGCAGTACTTC. This sequence encodes CASSSPGNYEQYF.

This clone was found a few times. V is TRBV29-1 and J is TRBJ1-2; no firm D call. V was clipped by 3 bases and J by 0 bases, with 8 bases between them. The CDR3 totals 13 residues. In germline, CDR1 is SQVTM, CDR2 ANQGSEA. The CDR3 spells CSVDRLPNYGYTF. The CDR3 DNA sequence: TGCAGCGTTGATCGACTCCCTAACTATGGCTACACCTTC.

The V call is TRBV19, the J call TRBJ2-3; TRBD2 agrees at 10 bases. This CDR3 has 17 residues. From germline, CDR1 is LNHDA and CDR2 SQIVND (reference sequence). The J segment lost 1 base and the V segment lost 4 bases, leaving 8 bases of the junction unmatched. This CDR3 is CASSTPWTSGGTDTQYF. The CDR3 bases are TGTGCCAGTAGTACGCCCTGGACTAGCGGAGGCACAGATACGCAGTATTTT.

This chain joins TRBV7-2 and TRBJ1-1; 7 bases agree with TRBD1. Germline-derived CDR1 and CDR2 are SGHTA and FQGNSA. The CDR3 is made up of 15 amino acids. With V trimmed by 2 bases and J by 6 bases, 9 bases remained unmatched. The CDR3 loop is CASSLRYRGESEAFF. The CDR3 DNA is TGTGCCAGCAGCTTACGTTACAGGGGCGAATCTGAAGCTTTCTTT.

V gene TRBV18 combines with J gene TRBJ2-3, with a possible D match to TRBD2 (6 bases). Germline values: CDR1 KGHSH, CDR2 LQKENI. This CDR3 spans 13 amino acids. V was shortened by 5 bases and J by 2 bases, with 8 bases between the two germline ends. CDR3 in amino acids: CASSADYTDTQYF. The CDR3 bases are TGTGCCAGCTCAGCGGACTACACAGATACGCAGTATTTT.

This clone was observed a few times. The chain employs TRBV27 and TRBJ1-2, with D possibly TRBD1 on 5 matching bases. The germline V and J ends were trimmed by 2 bases and 2 bases, with 9 bases remaining between them. This CDR3 comprises 14 residues. The germline gives CDR1 MNHEY, CDR2 SMNVEV (reference sequence). CDR3 sequence reads: CASSLGGLNYGYTF. CDR3 nucleotides: TGTGCCAGCAGTTTAGGGGGGTTAAACTATGGCTACACCTTC.

This clone was seen only a few times. The rearrangement uses TRBV24-1 and TRBJ1-1, with TRBD1 matching 7 bases. Unmatched junction bases numbered 3, after V lost 9 bases and J lost 3 bases. Germline CDR1 is KGHDR and CDR2 is SFDVKD. The CDR3 runs 12 residues. This chain's CDR3 is CATRGTDTEAFF. Here the CDR3 DNA reads TGTGCCACCCGCGGGACAGACACTGAAGCTTTCTTT.

The rearrangement joins TRBV19 to TRBJ1-1, with 8 bases fitting TRBD1. V was pared by 6 bases and J by 1 base, with 10 bases of the junction left unmatched. This CDR3 is built from 16 residues. The germline V gene has CDR1 LNHDA and CDR2 SQIVND (reference sequence). The CDR3 loop reads CASSIRWTGTNTEAFF. DNA of the CDR3: TGTGCCAGTAGCATCAGATGGACAGGGACGAACACTGAAGCTTTCTTT.